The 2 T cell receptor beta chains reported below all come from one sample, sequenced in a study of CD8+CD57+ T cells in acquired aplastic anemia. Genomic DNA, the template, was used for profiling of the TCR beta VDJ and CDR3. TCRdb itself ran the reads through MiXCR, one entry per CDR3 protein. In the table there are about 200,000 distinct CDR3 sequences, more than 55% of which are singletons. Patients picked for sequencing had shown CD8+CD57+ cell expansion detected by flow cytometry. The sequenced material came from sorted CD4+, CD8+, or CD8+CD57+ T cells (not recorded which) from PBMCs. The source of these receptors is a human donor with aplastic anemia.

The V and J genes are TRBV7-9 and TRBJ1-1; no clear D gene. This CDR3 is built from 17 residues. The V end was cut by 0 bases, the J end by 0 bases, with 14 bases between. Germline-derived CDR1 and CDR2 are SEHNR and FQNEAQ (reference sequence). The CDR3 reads CASSLAKSSDMNTEAFF. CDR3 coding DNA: TGTGCCAGCAGCTTAGCCAAAAGCAGTGACATGAACACTGAAGCTTTCTTT.

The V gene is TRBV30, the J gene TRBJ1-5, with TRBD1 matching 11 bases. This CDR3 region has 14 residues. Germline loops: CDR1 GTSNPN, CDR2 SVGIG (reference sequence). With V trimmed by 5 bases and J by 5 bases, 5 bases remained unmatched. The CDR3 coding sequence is TGTGCCTGGTCGCCGGGACAGGGGGATCAGCCCCAGCATTTT. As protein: CAWSPGQGDQPQHF.